This TCR beta chain emerged from a study of T cells in Graves' hyperthyroidism and ophthalmopathy. V lost 6 bases and J 5 bases, leaving 11 bases between the germline ends. From germline, CDR1 is MNHEY and CDR2 SMNVEV (reference sequence). The CDR3 length is 13 residues. Amplified TCR beta CDR3 regions came from RNA transcripts. Using the HTBI primer set, a first-round RT-PCR was run on the TCR CDR3. TCRdb re-called the multiplex PCR reads through MiXCR, storing one row per CDR3 protein. Here the sample spans fewer than 400,000 distinct CDR3 sequences, roughly 25% being singletons. Overall study findings and caveats: The majority of expanded thyroid clonotypes above 0.001 also appeared in blood. Ophthalmopathy was distinguished from stable hyperthyroidism by 13 V-J signatures.

As to this clonotype: Its antigen remains unidentified.

The sequencing sample was made of blood. This sequence was found in a man aged 50 or older with Graves' hyperthyroidism. The rearrangement joins TRBV27 to TRBJ1-5; the D is unclear. This CDR3 reads CASSLTRHQPQHF. As DNA, the CDR3 is TGTGCCAGCAGCTTGACGAGGCATCAGCCCCAGCATTTT.